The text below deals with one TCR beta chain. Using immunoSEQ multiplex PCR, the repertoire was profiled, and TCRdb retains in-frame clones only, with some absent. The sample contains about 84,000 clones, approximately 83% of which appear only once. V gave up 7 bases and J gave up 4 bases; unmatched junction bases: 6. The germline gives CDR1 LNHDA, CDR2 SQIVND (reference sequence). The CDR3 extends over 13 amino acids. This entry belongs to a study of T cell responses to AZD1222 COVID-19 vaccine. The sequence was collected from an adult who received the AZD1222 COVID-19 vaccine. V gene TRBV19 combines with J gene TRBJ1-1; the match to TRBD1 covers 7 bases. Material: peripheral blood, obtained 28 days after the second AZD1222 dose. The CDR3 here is CASKRQGGTEAFF. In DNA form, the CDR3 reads TGTGCCAGTAAAAGACAGGGAGGCACTGAAGCTTTCTTT.